This is a list of T cell receptor beta chains from one sample in a study of cytomegalovirus exposure and HLA in healthy donors. Only in-frame clones appear in the TCRdb table, and some are missing; sequencing was by immunoSEQ multiplex PCR. The sample includes more than 110,000 clones, approximately 94% seen only once; the top ten take approximately 1.8%. The sample taken for sequencing was PBMCs. The receptors here all came from a man aged 18 to 35 in good health and CMV-seropositive. The CDR3 runs from the conserved cysteine through the conserved F or W. Each record gives: D gene, clone size, J gene, V gene, CDR3 DNA, CDR3 protein. The D gene is left open where the match is weak. Clone size is stated in some rows and not others, as once, few, many or a class when expanded.

D: TRBD1; size: .; J: TRBJ2-7; V: TRBV29-1; DNA: TGCAGCGTTGAAACGGACAGGCCCTACGAGCAGTACTTC; CDR3: CSVETDRPYEQYF
D: TRBD1; size: .; J: TRBJ2-3; V: TRBV29-1; DNA: TGCAGCGTTGCGGGGATAGGGGGCGGCACAGATACGCAGTATTTT; CDR3: CSVAGIGGGTDTQYF
D: TRBD1; size: once; J: TRBJ2-5; V: TRBV2; DNA: TGTGCCAGCCTCAGAGGACAGGGGAATAAAGAGACCCAGTACTTC; CDR3: CASLRGQGNKETQYF
D: .; size: .; J: TRBJ2-7; V: TRBV2; DNA: TGTGCCAGGGACAAGGGGGAGGGCTACGAGCAGTACTTC; CDR3: CARDKGEGYEQYF
D: .; size: once; J: TRBJ2-3; V: TRBV28; DNA: TGTGCCAGCAGTTTGGGCGTGGATACGCAGTATTTT; CDR3: CASSLGVDTQYF
D: .; size: .; J: TRBJ2-3; V: TRBV15; DNA: TGTGCCACCAGCAGCCAGGGGCAGGCGCAGTATTTT; CDR3: CATSSQGQAQYF
D: .; size: .; J: TRBJ2-2; V: TRBV6-5; DNA: TGTGCCAGCCTACGGTGGGCGGGTAACACCGGGGAGCTGTTTTTT; CDR3: CASLRWAGNTGELFF
D: .; size: .; J: TRBJ2-1; V: TRBV10-3; DNA: TGTGCCATCAGGGGACTCCTAGCTAACAATGAGCAGTTCTTC; CDR3: CAIRGLLANNEQFF
D: TRBD2; size: .; J: TRBJ2-4; V: TRBV19; DNA: TGTGCCAGTAGTATAGCGGGAGGAGCCAAAAACATTCAGTACTTC; CDR3: CASSIAGGAKNIQYF
D: .; size: once; J: TRBJ2-1; V: TRBV5-4; DNA: TGTGCCAGCAGTTTCGACCGGTACAATGAGCGGTTCTTC; CDR3: CASSFDRYNERFF
D: .; size: .; J: TRBJ2-7; V: TRBV6-1; DNA: TGTGCCAGCAGTGAAGGAGTATTGCCTACCCCATCCTACGAGCAGTACTTC; CDR3: CASSEGVLPTPSYEQYF
D: TRBD2; size: .; J: TRBJ2-1; V: TRBV9; DNA: TGTGCCAGCACCTCAGAGGGCGGGAGTGTCCTAGGTGAGCAGTTCTTC; CDR3: CASTSEGGSVLGEQFF
D: TRBD1; size: .; J: TRBJ1-2; V: TRBV19; DNA: TGTGCCAGTACTCCATGGGGACAACAGGGGGACTATGGCTACACCTTC; CDR3: CASTPWGQQGDYGYTF
D: .; size: .; J: TRBJ1-2; V: TRBV6-6; DNA: TGTGCCAGCAGTTACGTTGGCGGAAACTATGGCTACACCTTC; CDR3: CASSYVGGNYGYTF